These T cell receptor beta chains were read from a single sample in a study of response to subunit inactivated influenza vaccine. TCRdb reprocessed the RT-PCR reads via MiXCR and lists one record per CDR3 protein. The sample shows around 320,000 distinct CDR3 sequences, 22% of them seen only once. The material was PBMCs from blood, obtained approximately 20 months after vaccination. Receptors were obtained from a man between 45 and 75 years old who received an inactivated influenza vaccine. Both conserved end residues are part of each CDR3. A D gene is named only where the DNA matches it firmly. Expanded clones are given a class, and other clones once, few, many or no size at all.

TRBJ1-1 | TRBV5-1 | NA | many | TGCGCCAGCAGCTTGGGGGGGCTAGGTGAAGCTTTCTTT | CASSLGGLGEAFF
TRBJ2-3 | TRBV20-1 | NA | few | TGCAGTGTCAGAGGGGAATCGGACACGCAGTATTTT | CSVRGESDTQYF
TRBJ1-4 | TRBV6-2/TRBV6-3 | NA | many | TGTGCCAGCAGTTACGCGACAGGTCAACTGTTTTTT | CASSYATGQLFF
TRBJ1-2 | TRBV29-1 | TRBD1 | NA | TGCAGCGTCGAGACAGGGAAATACCGCTATGGCTACACCTTC | CSVETGKYRYGYTF
TRBJ1-5 | TRBV7-9 | NA | NA | TGTGCCAGCAGCATTGGACATTATAGCAATCAGCCCCAGCATTTT | CASSIGHYSNQPQHF
TRBJ2-7 | TRBV24-1 | TRBD1 | NA | TGTGCCACCAGTGATGCCGGGACAGGGTTATACGAGCAGTACTTC | CATSDAGTGLYEQYF
TRBJ1-3 | TRBV5-5 | NA | few | TGTGCCAGCAGCCCGGGACCGAACTCTGGAAACACCATATATTTT | CASSPGPNSGNTIYF
TRBJ2-1 | TRBV12-3/TRBV12-4 | NA | NA | TGTGCCAGCAGGCAGGACACCTCCTACAATGAGCAGTTCTTC | CASRQDTSYNEQFF
TRBJ2-5 | TRBV6-2/TRBV6-3 | TRBD2 | few | TGTGCCAGCAGTTACCGGACACCGGGAGGGACCCAGTACTTC | CASSYRTPGGTQYF
TRBJ2-4 | TRBV19 | TRBD2 | NA | TGTGCCAGTAAGGCGGGACTAGCGGGGTTGAACATTCAGTACTTC | CASKAGLAGLNIQYF
TRBJ1-1 | TRBV5-6 | NA | few | TGTGCCAGCAGCTTGGGTTTCGGACAGCACACTGAAGCTTTCTTT | CASSLGFGQHTEAFF
TRBJ2-2 | TRBV5-6 | NA | NA | TGTGCCAGCAGAGTGTCGGGGATGGGCACCGGGGAGCTGTTTTTT | CASRVSGMGTGELFF
TRBJ1-4 | TRBV7-9 | NA | few | TGTGCCAGCAGCGGAGGGGCTGCTGACGCGCCTAATGAAAAACTGTTTTTT | CASSGGAADAPNEKLFF
TRBJ1-2 | TRBV19 | TRBD1 | few | TGTGCCAGTAGTATAGATCTTGGCGGACAGGCCTCCCTCTATGGCTACACCTTC | CASSIDLGGQASLYGYTF
TRBJ1-4 | TRBV12-3/TRBV12-4 | NA | few | TGTGCCAGCAGTTATCGTACAGCCGAAAAACTGTTTTTT | CASSYRTAEKLFF
TRBJ1-2 | TRBV4-2 | NA | few | TGTGCCAGCAGCAAAGAAGGAGGCCGTAACTATGGCTACACCTTC | CASSKEGGRNYGYTF
TRBJ2-4 | TRBV28 | NA | NA | TGTGCCAGCAGTTTAAGGACAGCTAAAAACATTCAGTACTTC | CASSLRTAKNIQYF
TRBJ1-4 | TRBV15 | NA | NA | TGTGCCACCAGCAGAAATACAGGGTCGCCTAATGAAAAACTGTTTTTT | CATSRNTGSPNEKLFF
TRBJ1-2 | TRBV6-5 | NA | NA | TGTGCCAGCAGTTTCACCGGGGCGCTGGGGGGCTACACCTTC | CASSFTGALGGYTF
TRBJ1-1 | TRBV3-1 | NA | few | TGTGCCAGCAGCCAAGGACACACCAACACTGAAGCTTTCTTT | CASSQGHTNTEAFF
TRBJ1-4 | TRBV7-8 | TRBD1 | few | TGTGCCAGCAGCGCGGACAGGGAAGGGACAACTAATGAAAAACTGTTTTTT | CASSADREGTTNEKLFF
TRBJ2-7 | TRBV9 | NA | many | TGTGCCAGCAATGGGGGGACCGCATCCTACGAGCAGTACTTC | CASNGGTASYEQYF
TRBJ1-2 | TRBV6-2/TRBV6-3 | NA | few | TGTGCCAGCAGTTACCCGACGGGCTCCATTGGCGGCTACACCTTC | CASSYPTGSIGGYTF
TRBJ1-6 | TRBV7-9 | NA | NA | TGTGCCAGCAGCTTAGAATCTCCCAAGAGCGGGAATTCACCCCTCCACTTT | CASSLESPKSGNSPLHF
TRBJ2-3 | TRBV5-4 | NA | NA | TGTGCCAGCAGCTTGGAAACAGGGAGTGGAGATACGCAGTATTTT | CASSLETGSGDTQYF
TRBJ1-2 | TRBV18 | TRBD1 | many | TGTGCCAGCTCGACAGGGGAAGGGTATGGCTACACCTTC | CASSTGEGYGYTF
TRBJ2-5 | TRBV13 | TRBD1 | NA | TGTGCCACCCACAGGGGTCGGGCAAAAGAGACCCAGTACTTC | CATHRGRAKETQYF
TRBJ1-5 | TRBV7-9 | NA | few | TGTGCCAGCAGCCCACTAGATGGTTTCCCCCAGCATTTT | CASSPLDGFPQHF
TRBJ1-1 | TRBV2 | NA | few | TGTGCCAGCACTATTCTGGGTGGGAGCACTGAAGCTTTCTTT | CASTILGGSTEAFF
TRBJ2-3 | TRBV11-2 | NA | NA | TGTGCCAGCAGCTTCGTAGAAGGCACAGATACGCAGTATTTT | CASSFVEGTDTQYF
TRBJ2-7 | TRBV20-1 | TRBD1 | NA | TGCAGTGCTATCTTCCGGGACAGGGGTCACGAGCAGTACTTC | CSAIFRDRGHEQYF
TRBJ1-1 | TRBV18 | NA | NA | TGTGCCAGCTCACCACCGTCCGGAGGCGGGGTCACTGAAGCTTTCTTT | CASSPPSGGGVTEAFF
TRBJ2-5 | TRBV4-3 | NA | few | TGCGCCAGCAGCCAGGAAACTTACGCGGCCCAGTACTTC | CASSQETYAAQYF
TRBJ2-4 | TRBV12-3/TRBV12-4 | NA | few | TGTGCCAGCAGGCTTTCGGGGCGGATAGCCAAAAACATTCAGTACTTC | CASRLSGRIAKNIQYF
TRBJ2-7 | TRBV12-3/TRBV12-4 | NA | NA | TGTGCCAGCAGTCAACAGGGTACCCCCTACGAGCAGTACTTC | CASSQQGTPYEQYF
TRBJ1-5 | TRBV12-3/TRBV12-4 | TRBD1 | NA | TGTGCCAGCAGTTCTCGGACAGGGGGCTATCAGCCCCAGCATTTT | CASSSRTGGYQPQHF
TRBJ2-7 | TRBV12-3/TRBV12-4 | TRBD1 | NA | TGTGCCAGCAGTTTAGTTTCAGGGGGACCCTACGAGCAGTACTTC | CASSLVSGGPYEQYF
TRBJ1-5 | TRBV10-3 | NA | many | TGTGCCATCAGTGAGGACAGCTACAATCAGCCCCAGCATTTT | CAISEDSYNQPQHF
TRBJ1-1 | TRBV30 | NA | NA | TGTGCCTGGACCTGGGCCATCAACACTGAAGCTTTCTTT | CAWTWAINTEAFF
TRBJ2-7 | TRBV20-1 | TRBD2 | NA | TGCAGTCCCGGGTCAAGCGGGAGGAACGAGCAGTACTTC | CSPGSSGRNEQYF
TRBJ1-2 | TRBV4-3 | NA | NA | TGCGCCAGCAGCCAAGGGCATCCAATTGGTAACTATGGCTACACCTTC | CASSQGHPIGNYGYTF
TRBJ2-3 | TRBV7-2 | TRBD2 | few | TGTGCCAGTGTACCCAGGACTAGTCCCACAGATACGCAGTATTTT | CASVPRTSPTDTQYF
TRBJ2-4 | TRBV7-4 | TRBD2 | NA | TGTGCCAGCAGCTTTGTAGCGGGACCAAACATTCAGTACTTC | CASSFVAGPNIQYF
TRBJ1-5 | TRBV10-1 | NA | few | TGCGCCAGCAGTGGAGGATACAATCAGCCCCAGCATTTT | CASSGGYNQPQHF
TRBJ2-2 | TRBV6-2/TRBV6-3 | NA | few | TGTGCCAGCAGTCACGTCCGGGTCACCGGGGAGCTGTTTTTT | CASSHVRVTGELFF
TRBJ2-3 | TRBV11-2 | NA | many | TGTGCCAGCAGCTTGGACACAGATACGCAGTATTTT | CASSLDTDTQYF
TRBJ2-3 | TRBV19 | NA | NA | TGTGCCAGTAGTTCATACCGACGGAGAAGCACAGATACGCAGTATTTT | CASSSYRRRSTDTQYF